This TCR beta chain appears in the sequencing data of a study of cytomegalovirus exposure and HLA in healthy donors. Study background: The Caucasian-associated ancestry cluster contained 75% to 85% of the 300 to 400 genotyped donors. Study conclusions and caveats: The authors listed 164 TCR beta chains as cytomegalovirus-associated.

As for this clone: What it binds is not known.

The study ran its PCR with 60 Vbeta and 13 Jbeta primers. Here immunoSEQ multiplex PCR was the method, and the copy in TCRdb shows in-frame clones only, minus some. Among roughly 110,000 clones, about two thirds were seen once, and the ten largest hold roughly 9%. The receptor's source is a young man in good health and CMV-seropositive. Sequenced material: PBMCs.

In DNA form, the CDR3 reads TGTGCCAGTAGTCGGGGGTGGAGTAACTATGGCTACACCTTC. This sequence encodes CASSRGWSNYGYTF. The genes are TRBV19 and TRBJ1-2; D is possibly TRBD1 (5 bases). This CDR3 comprises 14 residues. Between the trimmed V and J ends, which lost 5 bases and 1 base, there was a span of 11 bases. CDR1 and CDR2 from the germline V gene are LNHDA and SQIVND (reference sequence).